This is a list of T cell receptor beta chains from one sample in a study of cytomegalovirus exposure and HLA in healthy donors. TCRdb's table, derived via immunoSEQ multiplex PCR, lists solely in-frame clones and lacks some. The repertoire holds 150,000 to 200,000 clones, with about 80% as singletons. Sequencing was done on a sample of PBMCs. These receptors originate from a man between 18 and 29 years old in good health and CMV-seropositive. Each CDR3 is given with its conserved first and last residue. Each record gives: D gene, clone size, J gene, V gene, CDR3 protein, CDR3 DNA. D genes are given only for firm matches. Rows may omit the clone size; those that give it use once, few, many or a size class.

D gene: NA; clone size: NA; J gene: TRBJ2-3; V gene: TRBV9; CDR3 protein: CASSHSELTSTDTQYF; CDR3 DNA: TGTGCCAGCAGTCATAGCGAGCTAACTAGCACAGATACGCAGTATTTT
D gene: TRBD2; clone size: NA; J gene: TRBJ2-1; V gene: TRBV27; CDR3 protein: CASSPTGRAGYNEQFF; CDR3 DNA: TGTGCCAGCAGCCCTACGGGGAGGGCTGGGTACAATGAGCAGTTCTTC
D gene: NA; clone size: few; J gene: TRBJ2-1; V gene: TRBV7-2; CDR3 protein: CASSLSSRYNEQFF; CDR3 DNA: TGTGCCAGCAGCTTATCTTCCCGCTACAATGAGCAGTTCTTC
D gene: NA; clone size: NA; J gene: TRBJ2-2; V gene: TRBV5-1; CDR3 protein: CASSVSRVPNTGELFF; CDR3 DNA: TGCGCCAGCAGCGTTTCCAGGGTACCGAACACCGGGGAGCTGTTTTTT
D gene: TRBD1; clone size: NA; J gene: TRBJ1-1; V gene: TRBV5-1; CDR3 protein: CASGQTGMNTEAFF; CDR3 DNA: TGCGCCAGCGGACAGACAGGGATGAACACTGAAGCTTTCTTT
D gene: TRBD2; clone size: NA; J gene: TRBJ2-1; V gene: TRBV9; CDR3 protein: CASSASGRAYNEQFF; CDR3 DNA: TGTGCCAGCAGCGCTAGCGGGCGAGCCTACAATGAGCAGTTCTTC
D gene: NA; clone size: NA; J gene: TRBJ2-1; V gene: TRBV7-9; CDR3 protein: CASSWGGQGQFF; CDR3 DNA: TGTGCCAGCAGCTGGGGGGGCCAGGGGCAGTTCTTC
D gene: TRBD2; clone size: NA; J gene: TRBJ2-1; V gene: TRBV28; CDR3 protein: CATLGLAGVSYNEQFF; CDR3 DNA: TGTGCCACCCTAGGACTAGCGGGAGTCTCCTACAATGAGCAGTTCTTC
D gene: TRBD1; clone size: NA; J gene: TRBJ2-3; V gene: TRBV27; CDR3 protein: CASSFQTGGTDTQYF; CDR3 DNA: TGTGCCAGCAGTTTCCAGACAGGGGGCACAGATACGCAGTATTTT
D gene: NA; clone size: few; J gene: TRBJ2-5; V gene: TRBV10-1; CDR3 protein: CASSELVGETQYF; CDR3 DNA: TGCGCCAGCAGTGAACTGGTGGGCGAGACCCAGTACTTC
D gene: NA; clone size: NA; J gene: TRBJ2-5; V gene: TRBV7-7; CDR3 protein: CASSQEVQETQYF; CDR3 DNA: TGTGCCAGCAGCCAGGAGGTTCAAGAGACCCAGTACTTC
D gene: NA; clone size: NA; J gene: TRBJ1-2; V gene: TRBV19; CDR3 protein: CASSTSTVNYGYTF; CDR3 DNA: TGTGCCAGTAGTACGTCGACAGTAAACTATGGCTACACCTTC
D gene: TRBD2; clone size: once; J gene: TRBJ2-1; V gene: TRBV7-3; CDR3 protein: CASSLTLAGVGEQFF; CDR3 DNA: TGTGCCAGCAGCTTAACGTTAGCGGGAGTTGGTGAGCAGTTCTTC
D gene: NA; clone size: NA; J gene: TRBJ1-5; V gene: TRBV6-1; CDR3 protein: CASSERRWGQGPGVNQPQHF; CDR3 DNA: TGTGCCAGCAGTGAACGGCGGTGGGGTCAGGGGCCCGGGGTGAATCAGCCCCAGCATTTT
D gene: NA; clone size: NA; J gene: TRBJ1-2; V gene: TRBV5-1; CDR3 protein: CASSLLDGQGYGYTF; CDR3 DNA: TGCGCCAGCAGCTTACTCGATGGACAAGGTTATGGCTACACCTTC
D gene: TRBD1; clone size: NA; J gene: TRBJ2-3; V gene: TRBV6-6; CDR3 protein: CASSYGTGDTQYF; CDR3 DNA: TGTGCCAGCAGTTACGGGACAGGTGATACGCAGTATTTT
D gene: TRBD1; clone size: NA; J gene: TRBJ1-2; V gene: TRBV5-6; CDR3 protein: CASSAVTGTYGYTF; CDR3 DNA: TGTGCCAGCAGCGCGGTGACAGGGACCTATGGCTACACCTTC
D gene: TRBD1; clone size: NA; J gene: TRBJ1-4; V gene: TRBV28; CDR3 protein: CASSLQTGFEKLFF; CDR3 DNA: TGTGCCAGCAGTCTTCAGACAGGGTTCGAAAAACTGTTTTTT
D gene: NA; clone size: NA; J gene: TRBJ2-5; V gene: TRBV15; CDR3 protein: CATSSKMEYQETQYF; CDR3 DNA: TGTGCCACCAGCAGTAAAATGGAGTACCAAGAGACCCAGTACTTC
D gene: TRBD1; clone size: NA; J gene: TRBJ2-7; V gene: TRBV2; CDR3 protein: CASSRDRPAEQYF; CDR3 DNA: TGTGCCAGCAGCCGGGACAGGCCGGCCGAGCAGTACTTC
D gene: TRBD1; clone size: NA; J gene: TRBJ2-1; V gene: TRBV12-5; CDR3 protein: CASGLVELGQLFF; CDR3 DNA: TGTGCTAGTGGTTTGGTAGAACTGGGACAGCTGTTCTTC
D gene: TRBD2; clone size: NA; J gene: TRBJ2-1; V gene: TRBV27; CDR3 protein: CASSLRRLADSYNEQFF; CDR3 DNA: TGTGCCAGCAGTTTACGACGTCTAGCGGACTCCTACAATGAGCAGTTCTTC
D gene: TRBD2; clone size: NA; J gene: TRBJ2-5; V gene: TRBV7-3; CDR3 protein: CASSRGVQETQYF; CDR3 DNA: TGTGCCAGCAGCCGGGGGGTACAAGAGACCCAGTACTTC
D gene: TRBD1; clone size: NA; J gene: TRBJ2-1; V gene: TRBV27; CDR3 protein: CASSLPRTGDEQFF; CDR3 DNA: TGTGCCAGCAGTTTACCTCGGACAGGGGATGAGCAGTTCTTC
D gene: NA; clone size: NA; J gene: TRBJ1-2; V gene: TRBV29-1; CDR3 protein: CSVEESGTLGYTF; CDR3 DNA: TGCAGCGTTGAAGAGTCCGGGACACTCGGCTACACCTTC
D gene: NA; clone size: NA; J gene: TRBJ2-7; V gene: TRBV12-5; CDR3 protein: CARGADSYEQYF; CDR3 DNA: TGTGCTCGTGGGGCGGATTCCTACGAGCAGTACTTC
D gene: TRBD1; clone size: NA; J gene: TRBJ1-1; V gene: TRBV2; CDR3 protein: CASSEGQGTEAFF; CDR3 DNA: TGTGCCAGCAGTGAAGGACAGGGCACTGAAGCTTTCTTT
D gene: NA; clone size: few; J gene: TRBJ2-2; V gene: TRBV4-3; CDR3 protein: CASSQLEGAGELFF; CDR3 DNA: TGCGCCAGCAGCCAATTGGAAGGGGCCGGGGAGCTGTTTTTT
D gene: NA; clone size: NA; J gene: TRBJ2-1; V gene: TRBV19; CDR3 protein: CASSRSSAFDEQFF; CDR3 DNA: TGTGCCAGTAGTAGGTCTAGCGCCTTCGATGAGCAGTTCTTC
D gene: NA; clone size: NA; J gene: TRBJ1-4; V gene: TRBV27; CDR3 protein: CASSPSYATNEKLFF; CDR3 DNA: TGTGCCAGCAGTCCAAGCTATGCAACTAATGAAAAACTGTTTTTT
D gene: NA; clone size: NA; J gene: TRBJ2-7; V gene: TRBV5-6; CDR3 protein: CASRGRDSYEQYF; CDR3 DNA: TGTGCCAGCAGAGGACGGGACTCCTACGAGCAGTACTTC
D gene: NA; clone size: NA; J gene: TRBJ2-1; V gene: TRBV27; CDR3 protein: CASSSPREADSSYNEQFF; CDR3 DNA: TGTGCCAGCAGTTCTCCCCGGGAAGCGGATAGCTCCTACAATGAGCAGTTCTTC
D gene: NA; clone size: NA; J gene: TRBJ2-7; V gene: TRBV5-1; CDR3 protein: CASSLAKDYSYEQYF; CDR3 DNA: TGCGCCAGCAGCTTGGCCAAGGACTACTCCTACGAGCAGTACTTC
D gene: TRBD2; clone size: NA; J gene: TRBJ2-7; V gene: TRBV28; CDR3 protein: CASSSPGAGAHYEQYF; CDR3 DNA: TGTGCCAGCAGTTCCCCGGGAGCGGGAGCCCACTACGAGCAGTACTTC
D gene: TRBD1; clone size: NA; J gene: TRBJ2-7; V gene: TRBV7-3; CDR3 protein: CASSNTRDSLYEQYF; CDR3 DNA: TGTGCCAGCAGCAATACTCGGGACAGCCTCTACGAGCAGTACTTC
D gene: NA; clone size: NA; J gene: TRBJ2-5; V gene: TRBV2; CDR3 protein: CASSERREGGETQYF; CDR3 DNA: TGTGCCAGCAGTGAACGGAGGGAAGGAGGAGAGACCCAGTACTTC
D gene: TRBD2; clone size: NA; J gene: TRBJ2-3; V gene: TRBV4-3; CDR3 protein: CASSQVLAGAIDTQYF; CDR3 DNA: TGCGCCAGCAGCCAAGTATTAGCGGGAGCGATAGATACGCAGTATTTT
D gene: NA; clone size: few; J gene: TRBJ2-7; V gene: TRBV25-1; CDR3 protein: CASSTEPRGTYEQYF; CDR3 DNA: TGTGCCAGCAGTACAGAACCACGAGGGACCTACGAGCAGTACTTC
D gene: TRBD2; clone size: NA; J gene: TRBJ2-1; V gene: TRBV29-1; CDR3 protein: CSVGSRGGNEQFF; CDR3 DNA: TGCAGCGTTGGCTCGCGGGGGGGTAATGAGCAGTTCTTC
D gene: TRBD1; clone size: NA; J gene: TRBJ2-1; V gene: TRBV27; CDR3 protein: CASSGQVLDEQFF; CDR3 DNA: TGTGCCAGTTCGGGACAGGTCCTTGATGAGCAGTTCTTC
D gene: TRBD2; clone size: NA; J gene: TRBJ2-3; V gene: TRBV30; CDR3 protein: CAWSGGGGRVLDTQYF; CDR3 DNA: TGTGCCTGGAGTGGAGGTGGCGGGAGGGTTTTGGATACGCAGTATTTT
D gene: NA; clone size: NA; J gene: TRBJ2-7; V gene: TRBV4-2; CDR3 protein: CASSQPHAGLGERNYEQYF; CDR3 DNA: TGTGCCAGCAGCCAGCCTCACGCGGGACTGGGAGAAAGAAACTACGAGCAGTACTTC
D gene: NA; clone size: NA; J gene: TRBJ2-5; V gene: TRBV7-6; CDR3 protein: CASSLGRELDF; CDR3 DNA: TGTGCCAGCAGCCTTGGACGGGAACTCGACTTC
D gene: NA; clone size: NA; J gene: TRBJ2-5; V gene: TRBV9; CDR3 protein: CASSGRPWGGAETQYF; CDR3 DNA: TGTGCCAGCAGCGGCCGGCCTTGGGGGGGCGCGGAGACCCAGTACTTC
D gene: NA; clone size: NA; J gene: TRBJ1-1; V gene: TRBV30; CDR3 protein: CAWSPTEAFF; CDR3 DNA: TGTGCCTGGAGCCCGACTGAAGCTTTCTTT
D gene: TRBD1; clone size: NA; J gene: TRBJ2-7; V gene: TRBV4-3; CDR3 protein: CASSPQGAIYEQYF; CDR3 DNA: TGCGCCAGCAGCCCCCAGGGGGCAATCTACGAGCAGTACTTC
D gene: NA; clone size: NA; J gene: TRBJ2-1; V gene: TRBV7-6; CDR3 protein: CASGFGDSLYNEQFF; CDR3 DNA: TGTGCCAGCGGGTTCGGGGACTCACTTTACAATGAGCAGTTCTTC
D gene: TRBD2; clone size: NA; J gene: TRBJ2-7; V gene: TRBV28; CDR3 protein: CASKVPGLAGGRAYEQYF; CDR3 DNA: TGTGCCAGCAAAGTACCGGGACTAGCGGGAGGGAGGGCCTACGAGCAGTACTTC
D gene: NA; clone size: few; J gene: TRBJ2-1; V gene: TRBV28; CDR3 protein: CASNSVAGQGEQFF; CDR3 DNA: TGTGCCAGCAATTCAGTAGCGGGACAGGGTGAGCAGTTCTTC
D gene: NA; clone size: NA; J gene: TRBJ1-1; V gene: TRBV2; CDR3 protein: CASSGQYTEAFF; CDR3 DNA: TGTGCCAGCAGTGGACAATACACTGAAGCTTTCTTT
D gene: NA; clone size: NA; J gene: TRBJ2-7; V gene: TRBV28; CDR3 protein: CASSSSRTPQHEQYF; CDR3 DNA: TGTGCCAGCAGTTCCTCTCGGACACCCCAACACGAGCAGTACTTC
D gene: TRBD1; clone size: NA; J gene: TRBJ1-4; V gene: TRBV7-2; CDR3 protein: CASSRGPGGEKLFF; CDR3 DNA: TGTGCCAGCAGCCGTGGTCCAGGGGGAGAAAAACTGTTTTTT